The TCR beta chain described here comes from a study of CD8 T cells in ankylosing spondylitis. Quantitative 5'-RACE with molecular barcodes produced the TCR beta libraries. A single record per CDR3 protein comes from TCRdb applying MiXCR to the 5' RACE reads. The sample holds about 800,000 distinct CDR3 sequences, about 12% seen once. This clonotype has more than one count but fewer than ten. The antigen remains undetermined. Study-level findings and limits: Both synovial fluid and blood in reactive arthritis had previously been reported to carry some motif variants. From matched ankylosing spondylitis synovial fluid, disease-linked clones were reportedly recovered at significantly enriched levels. Clones linked with disease were CD8+ and fairly uncommon in the peripheral blood. It appeared that ankylosing spondylitis blood was characterized by a TCR beta motif of about eight highly homologous variants.

The CDR3 sequence is 14 residues long. The J segment lost 2 bases and the V segment lost 6 bases, leaving 9 bases of the junction unmatched. Germline V gives CDR1 DFQATT, CDR2 SNEGSKA (reference sequence). This chain connects TRBV20-1 to TRBJ2-7; TRBD1 aligns across 8 bases. The receptor comes from a male donor with ankylosing spondylitis. Sequences were obtained from blood, either unsorted or a sorted T cell fraction (not recorded which). As DNA, the CDR3 is TGCAGTGCCAAAATACCGGACAGGGCCTACGAGCAGTACTTC. Residues: CSAKIPDRAYEQYF.